Listed here are 3 T cell receptor beta chains from one sample, sequenced in a study of shared clonotypes between healthy human individuals. The naive CD8 subset, CD45RO-negative cells positively selected for CCR7, excluded terminally differentiated effector memory CD45RA+ cells. Sequencing used immunoSEQ multiplex PCR; TCRdb keeps in-frame clones, though not all of them. This table has almost 700,000 clones, about 90% appearing once. Sequenced material: naive CD8+ T cells sorted from blood. The receptors were gathered from a man younger than 45 in good health.

The J gene is TRBJ2-3, the V gene TRBV5-1; 7 nucleotides align to TRBD1. CDR1 is SGHRS and CDR2 is YFSETQ in the germline V gene. V trimming: 6 bases; J trimming: 0 bases; junction bases outside the gene matches: 10. The CDR3 totals 16 residues. The CDR3 reads CASNPMAGGSTDTQYF. DNA of the CDR3: TGCGCCAGCAATCCTATGGCAGGGGGTAGCACAGATACGCAGTATTTT. The whole variable domain, remainder taken from reference TRBV5-1 and TRBJ2-3, is KAGVTQTPRYLIKTRGQQVTLSCSPISGHRSVSWYQQTPGQGLQFLFEYFSETQRNKGNFPGRFSGRQFSNSRSEMNVSTLELGDSALYLCASNPMAGGSTDTQYFGPGTRLTVL.

V is TRBV6-4 and J is TRBJ2-1; 10 nucleotides match TRBD1. This CDR3 spans 15 amino acids. Germline V gene data show CDR1 as MRHNA and CDR2 as SNTAGT. J gave up 6 bases and V 2 bases, and 4 bases lay outside the gene matches. DNA of the CDR3: TGTGCCAGCAGTGACGGGACAGGGGTCCCCAATGAGCAGTTCTTC. Translating it yields CASSDGTGVPNEQFF.

The V gene is TRBV7-9, the J gene TRBJ1-5; D is perhaps TRBD1 (5 bases). Germline V gene sequence: CDR1 SEHNR, CDR2 FQNEAQ (reference sequence). The length of the CDR3 is 14 residues. Trimming left V 11 bases short and J 1 base short, with 15 bases between. CDR3 in amino acids: CASGSRDSNQPQHF. In DNA, the CDR3 is TGTGCCTCCGGGAGCAGGGACAGCAATCAGCCCCAGCATTTT.